This entry lists 23 T cell receptor beta chains sequenced from one sample in a study of cytomegalovirus exposure and HLA in healthy donors. The primer mix had 60 Vbeta and 13 Jbeta primers. Method: immunoSEQ multiplex PCR; TCRdb's copy keeps in-frame clones and lacks some. The sample records 150,000 or so clones, about 83% being singletons. Input material: PBMCs. These receptors all stem from a man aged 35-49 years in good health and CMV-seropositive.

The CDR3 DNA follows: TGTGCTAGTGGTTTGGACGGGTACGAGCAGTACTTC. Its translation: CASGLDGYEQYF. The gene calls are TRBV12-5 and TRBJ2-7; D gene uncertain. The CDR3 has 12 residues. V was pared by 1 base and J by 4 bases, with 5 bases between. Germline CDR1 LGHNT, CDR2 FRNRAP.

V and J are TRBV10-2 and TRBJ1-4; D not resolved. The V and J ends lost 3 bases and 8 bases respectively, with 10 bases between them. CDR3 size: 13 residues. Germline CDR1 and CDR2: WSHSY and SAAADI. The CDR3, as DNA: TGCGCCAGCAGTGAAGCGGCAGGCGAAAAACTGTTTTTT. This gives the protein CASSEAAGEKLFF.

The chain is built from TRBV28 and TRBJ2-2, with TRBD1 matching 9 bases. The CDR3 covers 15 residues. Germline V gives CDR1 MDHEN, CDR2 SYDVKM. Losses at the gene ends were 2 bases for V and 6 bases for J; bases not matched to a gene: 4. The CDR3: CASSLTGGSSGELFF. The CDR3 DNA is TGTGCCAGCAGTTTAACAGGGGGCTCTTCCGGGGAGCTGTTTTTT.

Turning to this clone: The sample carries other DNA sequences with the same CDR3. The CDR3 DNA is TGTGCCAGCTCACCGGGCCTATCGGAGACCCAGTACTTC. It encodes CASSPGLSETQYF. The chain combines TRBV18 with TRBJ2-5, with D uncertain. With 3 bases removed from V and 5 bases from J, the gap between germline ends came to 10 bases. Germline CDR1 and CDR2: KGHSH and LQKENI. CDR3 length equals 13 residues. Using reference TRBV18 and TRBJ2-5 for the parts outside the CDR3, the full variable domain is NAGVMQNPRHLVRRRGQEARLRCSPMKGHSHVYWYRQLPEEGLKFMVYLQKENIIDESGMPKERFSAEFPKEGPSILRIQQVVRGDSAAYFCASSPGLSETQYFGPGTRLLVL.

The chain has TRBV4-1 and TRBJ2-3; TRBD2 matches 11 bases. V lost 3 bases to trimming and J lost 4 bases; unmatched junction nucleotides: 3. Per germline, CDR1 MGHRA and CDR2 YSYEKL. The length of the CDR3 is 15 residues. The CDR3 region has the DNA TGCGCCAGCAGCCAGACGGGACTAGCGGCAGATACGCAGTATTTT. It is translated as CASSQTGLAADTQYF.

This clone appeared once. The chain joins TRBV5-1 to TRBJ2-5, with a possible D match to TRBD1 (6 bases). V was pared by 0 bases and J by 5 bases, with 11 bases between. The CDR3 extends over 14 amino acids. Germline V lookup: CDR1 SGHRS, CDR2 YFSETQ. The CDR3, as DNA: TGCGCCAGCAGCTTGGCCGGGGACATGGAGACCCAGTACTTC. Encoded protein: CASSLAGDMETQYF.

This clone was picked up a small number of times. The gene calls are TRBV4-1 and TRBJ2-1, with D possibly being TRBD1 (5 bases). Deletions cut 0 bases from V and 8 bases from J, with 17 bases between. The CDR3 loop spans 16 amino acids. Germline V gives CDR1 MGHRA, CDR2 YSYEKL. As DNA, the CDR3 is TGCGCCAGCAGCCAAGAATGGGGCCTAGGACGGGATGAGCAGTTCTTC. Translated: CASSQEWGLGRDEQFF.

This chain joins TRBV19 and TRBJ1-2; D perhaps matches TRBD1 (6 bases). Germline V gives CDR1 LNHDA, CDR2 SQIVND (reference sequence). The germline V and J ends were trimmed by 10 bases and 0 bases, with 18 bases remaining between them. This CDR3 is built from 15 residues. CDR3 amino acids: CATDEGHPTNYGYTF. The CDR3 region has the DNA TGTGCCACCGACGAGGGACACCCGACTAACTATGGCTACACCTTC.

The V gene is TRBV19, the J gene TRBJ1-5; TRBD1 matches at 10 bases. V trimming: 6 bases; J trimming: 6 bases; junction bases outside the gene matches: 8. The CDR3 sequence is 15 residues long. Germline V lookup: CDR1 LNHDA, CDR2 SQIVND (reference sequence). CDR3 amino acids: CASSLSGDRGQPQHF. CDR3 sequence (DNA): TGTGCCAGTAGCCTCTCCGGGGACAGGGGTCAGCCCCAGCATTTT.

Here the CDR3 DNA reads TGTGCCAGCTCCGGTAGAAGACTCCCAGCGGGCGGGGAGACCCAGTACTTC. Protein: CASSGRRLPAGGETQYF. This chain links TRBV18 with TRBJ2-5, with D maybe TRBD2 (6 bases). CDR1 and CDR2 (germline): KGHSH, LQKENI. There are 17 residues in the CDR3. The V end was cut by 6 bases, the J end by 5 bases, with 25 bases between.

The chain carries TRBV19 and TRBJ2-1; 11 bases are a match to TRBD2. CDR3 length equals 16 residues. Germline V gives CDR1 LNHDA, CDR2 SQIVND (reference sequence). V lost 4 bases, J lost 0 bases, and 2 bases stayed unmatched. DNA of the CDR3: TGTGCCAGTAGTACCACTAGCGGGAGCTCCTACAATGAGCAGTTCTTC. Translation: CASSTTSGSSYNEQFF.

This clone was observed a handful of times. The rearrangement uses TRBV6-1 and TRBJ1-2; D is perhaps TRBD1 (6 bases). The CDR3 length is 15 residues. V lost 6 bases, J lost 4 bases, and 18 bases lay in between. Germline V lookup: CDR1 MNHNS, CDR2 SASEGT. The CDR3 DNA follows: TGTGCCAGCAGGGACAGTCTTCGCCTTCTCTATGGCTACACCTTC. Amino acids: CASRDSLRLLYGYTF.

This clone occurred a few times. The chain has TRBV19 and TRBJ2-2; tentatively, D is TRBD1 (7 bases). The V end was cut by 5 bases, the J end by 4 bases, with 14 bases between. The CDR3 has 15 amino acids. In germline, CDR1 is LNHDA, CDR2 SQIVND (reference sequence). The CDR3 loop is CASSFRQGGTGELFF. For the CDR3, the DNA is TGTGCCAGTAGTTTTAGACAGGGAGGCACCGGGGAGCTGTTTTTT. Full variable domain (missing parts from reference TRBV19 and TRBJ2-2): DGGITQSPKYLFRKEGQNVTLSCEQNLNHDAMYWYRQDPGQGLRLIYYSQIVNDFQKGDIAEGYSVSREKKESFPLTVTSAQKNPTAFYLCASSFRQGGTGELFFGEGSRLTVL.

This clone was recorded once. The V and J genes are TRBV5-1 and TRBJ2-7, with TRBD1 identical over 7 bases. This CDR3 comprises 13 residues. The germline V gene has CDR1 SGHRS and CDR2 YFSETQ. After removal of 4 bases from V and 3 bases from J, the junction contained 4 bases not matched to a gene. The CDR3 DNA follows: TGCGCCAGCAGCCCCTCAGGGGGCTACGAGCAGTACTTC. This translates into CASSPSGGYEQYF.

For the CDR3, the DNA is TGTGCCAGCAGTTTCCGGGGTGGCACTGAAGCTTTCTTT. This encodes CASSFRGGTEAFF. V and J are TRBV28 and TRBJ1-1; D not certain. Trimming took 3 bases from V and 4 from J, leaving 9 bases between them. CDR3 length equals 13 residues. Germline-derived CDR1 and CDR2 are MDHEN and SYDVKM.

This clone appeared a single time. J is TRBJ2-1 and V is TRBV5-5, with 13 bases aligning to TRBD2. V shed 7 bases and J 9 bases; nucleotides not matched to a gene: 4. This CDR3 has 13 residues. Germline values: CDR1 SGHKS, CDR2 YYEKEE (reference sequence). CDR3 coding DNA: TGTGCCAGCTCCGGGACTAGCGGGACTGAGCAGTTCTTC. This sequence encodes CASSGTSGTEQFF. Drawing the rest from reference TRBV5-5 and TRBJ2-1, the complete variable domain is DAGVTQSPTHLIKTRGQQVTLRCSPISGHKSVSWYQQVLGQGPQFIFQYYEKEERGRGNFPDRFSARQFPNYSSELNVNALLLGDSALYLCASSGTSGTEQFFGPGTRLTVL.

V usage is TRBV25-1 and J usage is TRBJ1-1; a weak D match, TRBD1 (6 bases). CDR1 MGHDK and CDR2 SYGVNS come from the germline V gene. Trimming pared 3 bases from V and 7 bases from J, leaving 12 bases between. The CDR3 length is 13 residues. This chain's CDR3 is CASSDGTPYEAFF. CDR3 sequence (DNA): TGTGCCAGCAGTGATGGGACACCCTATGAAGCTTTCTTT.

The chain uses TRBV6-5 and TRBJ2-3; 10 bases match TRBD2. With 6 bases clipped from V and 8 bases from J, the junction kept 11 bases outside the gene matches. In germline, CDR1 is MNHEY, CDR2 SVGAGI. The CDR3 sequence is 15 residues long. The CDR3 bases are TGTGCCAGCAGACTACTAGCGGGAAGTTTGGGTACGCAGTATTTT. It is translated as CASRLLAGSLGTQYF.

The genes are TRBV5-4 and TRBJ2-2; maybe TRBD2 (5 bases). This CDR3 region has 14 residues. Germline V lookup: CDR1 SGHNT, CDR2 YYREEE (reference sequence). V lost 4 bases, J lost 1 base, and 8 bases lay in between. CDR3 bases: TGTGCCAGCAGCCCTGGAGGGAACACCGGGGAGCTGTTTTTT. Protein sequence: CASSPGGNTGELFF. The complete variable domain, with remaining parts taken from reference TRBV5-4 and TRBJ2-2, reads ETGVTQSPTHLIKTRGQQVTLRCSSQSGHNTVSWYQQALGQGPQFIFQYYREEENGRGNFPPRFSGLQFPNYSSELNVNALELDDSALYLCASSPGGNTGELFFGEGSRLTVL.

J is TRBJ2-6 and V is TRBV28; maybe TRBD2 (6 bases). This CDR3 is built from 16 residues. The germline CDR1 and CDR2 sequences are MDHEN and SYDVKM. Trimming removed 2 bases at V and 2 bases at J, with 10 bases between. This CDR3 is CASSLIGGAGANVLTF. The CDR3 DNA sequence: TGTGCCAGCAGTTTAATAGGCGGGGCTGGGGCCAACGTCCTGACTTTC.

The chain recombines TRBV7-9 with TRBJ2-3, with D perhaps matching TRBD1 (6 bases). The CDR3 has 15 residues. Germline values: CDR1 SEHNR, CDR2 FQNEAQ (reference sequence). The ends were cut back, 5 bases at V and 2 bases at J, with 14 bases in the middle. CDR3 region: CASSPRQDITDTQYF. CDR3 bases: TGTGCCAGCAGCCCCAGACAGGATATCACAGATACGCAGTATTTT. Filled out from reference TRBV7-9 and TRBJ2-3, the complete variable domain reads DTGVSQNPRHKITKRGQNVTFRCDPISEHNRLYWYRQTLGQGPEFLTYFQNEAQLEKSRLLSDRFSAERPKGSFSTLEIQRTEQGDSAMYLCASSPRQDITDTQYFGPGTRLTVL.

The V gene is TRBV9, the J gene TRBJ1-2; no clear D gene. Germline V gene lookup returns CDR1 SGDLS and CDR2 YYNGEE. V was pared by 1 base and J by 2 bases, with 12 bases between. The CDR3 has 15 amino acids. CDR3 in DNA: TGTGCCAGCAGCGTAACCATTAGTCCCAACTATGGCTACACCTTC. It encodes CASSVTISPNYGYTF.

To note about this clone: The same CDR3 arises from other DNA sequences in this sample as well. V usage is TRBV7-6 and J usage is TRBJ2-5; 7 bases line up with TRBD2. In germline, CDR1 is SGHVS, CDR2 FNYEAQ. V was clipped by 6 bases and J by 4 bases; unmatched bases: 2. CDR3 length: 12 amino acids. The CDR3 spells CASSAGAETQYF. The CDR3, as DNA: TGTGCCAGCAGTGCGGGAGCAGAGACCCAGTACTTC.